One sample yielded the 30 T cell receptor beta chains listed below, sequenced in a study of beta chain features in type 1 diabetes (dated by TCRdb to 2016 to 2019). Libraries came from the immunoSEQ multiplex PCR assay. All of the isolated RNA was reverse transcribed with the High Capacity cDNA Reverse Transcription Kit, so expressed TCRB transcripts were sequenced. As stored in TCRdb, this immuneACCESS dataset retains in-frame rearrangements with V and J assigned. A fraction of the clones does not appear; measured against another copy, unresolved V genes explain less than half of the discrepancy, and the remainder lacks a known reason. The sample yields 250,000 to 300,000 clones; roughly 24% were counted once. The ten largest clones represent around 0.011% of the sample. General conclusions and limits of the study: Type 1 diabetes patients showed a moderate but significant shortening of TCRB CDR3 length in all four CD4+ subsets.

For these receptors, no antigen is known. What was sequenced was naive CD4+ T cells from blood. Taken with the paper, the label for cell subset or site translates to: true naive CD4+ T cells. The receptors derive from a woman aged 25 to 39 with type 1 diabetes.

The genes are TRBV19 and TRBJ2-7, with 9 bases matching TRBD2. V dropped 5 bases and J dropped 1; count of bases not matched to a gene: 9. CDR1 LNHDA and CDR2 SQIVND come from the germline V gene (reference sequence). The CDR3 extends over 16 amino acids. Written as DNA, the CDR3 is TGTGCCAGTAGTTACCCCTCGACTAGCGGTTCCTACGAGCAGTACTTC. Its protein is CASSYPSTSGSYEQYF.

This clone was counted between two and nine times. V is TRBV30 and J is TRBJ2-6, with D possibly TRBD2 on 5 matching bases. Trimming removed 1 base from V and 4 bases from J, with 14 bases in between. CDR1 GTSNPN and CDR2 SVGIG come from the germline V gene (reference sequence). This CDR3 has 16 residues. This CDR3 reads CAWSALGVMGANVLTF. The CDR3 DNA reads TGTGCCTGGAGTGCCCTCGGGGTTATGGGGGCCAACGTCCTGACTTTC.

The genes are TRBV11-2 and TRBJ2-5; tentatively, D is TRBD2 (6 bases). The CDR3 sequence is 14 residues long. Germline CDR1 and CDR2: SGHAT and FQNNGV. V lost 1 base to trimming and J lost 7 bases, with 13 bases between them. The chain's CDR3 is CASSLVPSVATQYF. CDR3 DNA sequence: TGTGCCAGCAGCTTAGTCCCTAGCGTGGCGACCCAGTACTTC.

The chain links TRBV28 to TRBJ2-5; 8 nucleotides align to TRBD1. In germline, CDR1 is MDHEN, CDR2 SYDVKM. This CDR3 is built from 13 residues. V shed 9 bases, J shed 5 bases, and the junction held 8 bases outside the gene matches. The CDR3 sequence: CASASGGGETQYF. The CDR3 nucleotides are TGTGCCAGTGCCTCAGGGGGCGGGGAGACCCAGTACTTC. Variable domain in full (rest from reference TRBV28 and TRBJ2-5): DVKVTQSSRYLVKRTGEKVFLECVQDMDHENMFWYRQDPGLGLRLIYFSYDVKMKEKGDIPEGYSVSREKKERFSLILESASTNQTSMYLCASASGGGETQYFGPGTRLLVL.

This clone was recorded a few times. This rearrangement joins TRBV18 to TRBJ2-7; 7 bases map to TRBD1. This CDR3 has 16 amino acids. The V gene end was trimmed by 4 bases and the J gene end by 0 bases; junction bases not matched to a gene: 9. Germline assignment: CDR1 KGHSH and CDR2 LQKENI. This CDR3 reads CASSQGPGQHSYEQYF. CDR3 DNA sequence: TGTGCCAGCTCACAGGGGCCGGGACAGCACTCCTACGAGCAGTACTTC.

The V call is TRBV19, the J call TRBJ1-2; TRBD1 matches at 8 bases. This CDR3 spans 13 amino acids. Germline trimming cut 7 bases from V and 4 bases from J; bases unmatched to any gene: 5. Germline V gives CDR1 LNHDA, CDR2 SQIVND (reference sequence). CDR3 sequence (DNA): TGTGCCAGTACCTTCGACAGGGGCTATGGCTACACCTTC. It encodes CASTFDRGYGYTF.

The rearrangement joins TRBV27 to TRBJ1-2; possibly TRBD1 for D (5 bases). The germline V gene has CDR1 MNHEY and CDR2 SMNVEV (reference sequence). The V end lost 0 bases, the J end lost 6 bases, and 32 bases lay between the germline ends. The CDR3 has 21 amino acids. The CDR3 loop is CASSLSGPYPQRPGNKNGYTF. Written as DNA, the CDR3 is TGTGCCAGCAGTTTATCGGGGCCATATCCCCAGAGGCCAGGGAATAAGAATGGCTACACCTTC.

Only a few counts were recorded for this clone. The chain links TRBV4-1 to TRBJ1-2; D is ambiguous. Germline-derived CDR1 and CDR2 are MGHRA and YSYEKL. The germline V and J ends were trimmed by 1 base and 7 bases, with 4 bases remaining between them. This CDR3 comprises 11 residues. The CDR3 here is CASSQGGGYTF. CDR3 nucleotide sequence: TGCGCCAGCAGCCAAGGCGGTGGCTACACCTTC.

This sequence joins TRBV30 and TRBJ2-3, with D possibly matching TRBD1 (6 bases). The V end lost 5 bases, the J end lost 5 bases, and 14 bases lay between the germline ends. There are 13 residues in the CDR3. Per the germline V gene, CDR1 is GTSNPN and CDR2 is SVGIG (reference sequence). CDR3 loop: CAWLNRVEDTQYF. As DNA, the CDR3 is TGTGCCTGGCTAAACAGGGTTGAAGATACGCAGTATTTT. Full variable domain (remainder filled in from reference TRBV30 and TRBJ2-3): SQTIHQWPATLVQPVGSPLSLECTVEGTSNPNLYWYRQAAGRGLQLLFYSVGIGQISSEVPQNLSASRPQDRQFILSSKKLLLSDSGFYLCAWLNRVEDTQYFGPGTRLTVL.

The chain couples TRBV7-3 to TRBJ2-6, with D possibly TRBD1 on 5 matching bases. CDR1 SGHTA and CDR2 FQGTGA come from the germline V gene. V lost 3 bases and J lost 2, with 8 bases in between. CDR3 size: 15 residues. The CDR3 region has the DNA TGTGCCAGCAGCTTCCAGGGCACTGGGGCCAACGTCCTGACTTTC. Translated, it gives CASSFQGTGANVLTF.

The rearrangement links TRBV6-1 to TRBJ1-5; no reliable D call. This CDR3 is 15 amino acids long. Trimming took 5 bases from V and 4 from J, leaving 15 bases between them. CDR1 MNHNS and CDR2 SASEGT come from the germline V gene. Here the CDR3 reads CASSQGVTPNQPQHF. CDR3 bases: TGTGCCAGCAGTCAAGGAGTTACCCCTAATCAGCCCCAGCATTTT.

This clone occurred a few times. The chain carries TRBV6-5 and TRBJ2-7; weak D call: TRBD1 (5 bases). This CDR3 has 14 amino acids. Trimming shortened V by 0 bases and J by 3 bases, and 9 bases separated the two germline ends. Germline V lookup: CDR1 MNHEY, CDR2 SVGAGI. Written as DNA, the CDR3 is TGTGCCAGCAGTTACTCTGGCAGGGACTACGAGCAGTACTTC. Encoded protein: CASSYSGRDYEQYF.

This clone turned up a few times. V usage is TRBV2 and J usage is TRBJ2-4; D is possibly TRBD2 (5 bases). V was cut by 4 bases and J by 2 bases, with 15 bases left in between. There are 16 residues in the CDR3. The V gene's germline CDR1 is SNHLY and CDR2 FYNNEI. The CDR3 DNA sequence: TGTGCCAGCAGTGCAGTAGCGAGTGCGACCAAAAACATTCAGTACTTC. Protein: CASSAVASATKNIQYF.

The chain employs TRBV30 and TRBJ1-1; no reliable D call. Trimming cost V 4 bases and J 7 bases, with 10 bases left between them. This CDR3 is built from 11 residues. Per the germline V gene, CDR1 is GTSNPN and CDR2 is SVGIG (reference sequence). The CDR3 coding sequence is TGTGCCTGGACTCTCGAGGTTGAAGCTTTCTTT. Translated, it gives CAWTLEVEAFF.

This clone has only a few counts. The chain recombines TRBV5-1 with TRBJ2-5; TRBD1 matches at 7 bases. CDR3 length: 14 amino acids. J lost 4 bases, V lost 4 bases, and 7 bases had no gene match. Germline V gene data show CDR1 as SGHRS and CDR2 as YFSETQ. The CDR3 loop is CASSRDRVVETQYF. In DNA, the CDR3 is TGCGCCAGCAGCCGCGACAGGGTGGTAGAGACCCAGTACTTC.

The chain joins TRBV20-1 to TRBJ2-1, with D possibly matching TRBD2 (5 bases). The CDR3 sequence is 11 residues long. CDR1 is DFQATT, CDR2 SNEGSKA, per germline (reference sequence). The V gene lost 5 bases and the J gene lost 7 bases, with 9 bases spanning the gap. CDR3: CSALRGNEQFF. CDR3 nucleotide sequence: TGCAGTGCTCTCCGGGGTAATGAGCAGTTCTTC.

The J gene is TRBJ1-1, the V gene TRBV28, with 8 nucleotides matching TRBD1. In germline, CDR1 is MDHEN, CDR2 SYDVKM. J gave up 5 bases and V 2 bases, and 7 bases lay outside the gene matches. CDR3 length: 15 amino acids. The CDR3, as DNA: TGTGCCAGCAGTTTAACCCAGGGGGCGGTGACTGAAGCTTTCTTT. It specifies CASSLTQGAVTEAFF. Together with reference TRBV28 and TRBJ1-1, the CDR3 gives the full variable domain: DVKVTQSSRYLVKRTGEKVFLECVQDMDHENMFWYRQDPGLGLRLIYFSYDVKMKEKGDIPEGYSVSREKKERFSLILESASTNQTSMYLCASSLTQGAVTEAFFGQGTRLTVV.

The V and J genes are TRBV15 and TRBJ2-5, with D possibly being TRBD2 (5 bases). CDR1 is LNHNV and CDR2 is YYDKDF in the germline V gene (reference sequence). This CDR3 has 13 residues. V lost 6 bases to trimming and J lost 0 bases, with 8 bases between them. The CDR3 loop reads CATREGNQETQYF. In DNA, the CDR3 is TGTGCCACCAGAGAGGGTAACCAAGAGACCCAGTACTTC.

The CDR3 loop is CASRPRGLAGEGEQFF. The CDR3 nucleotides are TGTGCCAGCAGACCTCGCGGACTAGCGGGAGAGGGCGAGCAGTTCTTC. This chain links TRBV11-2 with TRBJ2-1; 13 nucleotides line up with TRBD2. From germline, CDR1 is SGHAT and CDR2 FQNNGV. The ends lost 6 bases at V and 10 bases at J; junction bases unmatched: 12. This CDR3 has 16 residues.

V usage is TRBV5-4 and J usage is TRBJ2-3; 12 nucleotides agree with TRBD2. V was pared by 4 bases and J by 2 bases, with 8 bases of the junction left unmatched. Germline loops: CDR1 SGHNT, CDR2 YYREEE (reference sequence). This CDR3 contains 17 residues. Here the CDR3 DNA reads TGTGCCAGCAGCCAAGACGGACTAGCGGGATCCACAGATACGCAGTATTTT. This gives the protein CASSQDGLAGSTDTQYF.

V usage is TRBV7-2 and J usage is TRBJ1-2; a possible D gene is TRBD1 (6 bases). The CDR3 is 17 amino acids. V dropped 0 bases and J dropped 5 bases, with 19 bases sitting between them. The germline V gene has CDR1 SGHTA and CDR2 FQGNSA. As DNA, the CDR3 is TGTGCCAGCAGCTTAGCTGTGGGATACAGGGTTGAGTATGGCTACACCTTC. Translating gives CASSLAVGYRVEYGYTF.

In this sample, this clone turned up a few times. This chain connects TRBV25-1 to TRBJ2-3; D call uncertain. Trimming pared 3 bases from V and 0 bases from J, leaving 7 bases between. Germline CDR1 and CDR2: MGHDK and SYGVNS. CDR3 length: 14 residues. This chain's CDR3 is CASSDLGSTDTQYF. In nucleotides, the CDR3 is TGTGCCAGCAGTGACCTCGGGAGCACAGATACGCAGTATTTT.

This clone was counted a few times. The chain combines TRBV7-9 with TRBJ2-5, with 12 bases matching TRBD2. Germline CDR1 and CDR2: SEHNR and FQNEAQ (reference sequence). The CDR3 extends over 17 amino acids. V lost 5 bases, J lost 2 bases, and 9 bases stayed unmatched. CDR3 in DNA: TGTGCCAGCAGCCTCAAACGGGGACTAGCGGGTCAAGAGACCCAGTACTTC. It is translated as CASSLKRGLAGQETQYF.

This clone was counted between two and nine times. V and J are TRBV28 and TRBJ2-1; 12 bases agree with TRBD2. Unmatched junction bases numbered 11, after V lost 5 bases and J lost 15 bases. Germline CDR1 MDHEN, CDR2 SYDVKM. The CDR3 is made up of 14 amino acids. CDR3 sequence: CASSLRRLAGVLFF. Here the CDR3 DNA reads TGTGCCAGCAGTCTACGCCGACTAGCGGGAGTCCTGTTCTTC.

The chain recombines TRBV5-1 with TRBJ2-1; 10 bases fit TRBD1. The V and J ends lost 4 bases and 6 bases, in that order; junction bases with no gene match: 10. The CDR3 is 16 amino acids. Germline assignment: CDR1 SGHRS and CDR2 YFSETQ. The CDR3 sequence: CASSTGRGQGFNEQFF. For the CDR3, the DNA is TGCGCCAGCAGCACTGGTCGGGGACAGGGGTTCAATGAGCAGTTCTTC.

This clone was picked up a small number of times. This chain connects TRBV5-1 to TRBJ2-1, with 15 bases aligning to TRBD2. The CDR3 contains 17 residues. Germline lookup yields CDR1 SGHRS and CDR2 YFSETQ. V shed 3 bases and J 1 base; nucleotides not matched to a gene: 2. The CDR3 is CASSYGLAGGSYNEQFF. The CDR3 DNA reads as TGCGCCAGCAGCTACGGACTAGCGGGAGGGTCCTACAATGAGCAGTTCTTC.

The chain links TRBV7-9 to TRBJ1-5, with D uncertain. The germline V gene encodes CDR1 SEHNR and CDR2 FQNEAQ (reference sequence). The ends were cut back, 1 base at V and 0 bases at J, with 7 bases in the middle. The CDR3 totals 15 residues. CDR3 protein: CASSLGADSNQPQHF. In DNA, the CDR3 is TGTGCCAGCAGCTTAGGGGCAGATAGCAATCAGCCCCAGCATTTT.

V and J are TRBV20-1 and TRBJ2-4; D not certain. CDR1 and CDR2 (germline): DFQATT, SNEGSKA (reference sequence). Between the trimmed V and J ends, which lost 6 bases and 6 bases, there was a span of 6 bases. The CDR3 has 10 amino acids. As DNA, the CDR3 is TGCAGTGCCAACATAAACATTCAGTACTTC. Residues: CSANINIQYF.

The chain has TRBV30 and TRBJ2-5, with TRBD1 matching over 8 bases. The CDR3 is 16 amino acids. The J segment lost 4 bases and the V segment lost 2 bases, leaving 12 bases of the junction unmatched. CDR1 GTSNPN and CDR2 SVGIG come from the germline V gene (reference sequence). CDR3 bases: TGTGCCTGGAGTCTCGCTGCAAGGACAGGGTCAGAGACCCAGTACTTC. Its translation is CAWSLAARTGSETQYF.

J is TRBJ2-1 and V is TRBV7-3; D may be TRBD1 (5 bases). The CDR3 has 16 amino acids. The V gene lost 5 bases and the J gene lost 6 bases, with 20 bases spanning the gap. Germline loops: CDR1 SGHTA, CDR2 FQGTGA. The CDR3 sequence: CASSPARLLQGNEQFF. The CDR3 bases are TGTGCCAGCAGCCCGGCCAGGCTACTGCAGGGCAATGAGCAGTTCTTC.